The source of this TCR beta chain is a study of T cells in Graves' hyperthyroidism and ophthalmopathy. For this clonotype: No antigen is known for it.

Study results and caveats: Most thyroid clonotypes expanded above 0.001 were also detected in blood. Before onset, by a median of about six months, the model predicted ophthalmopathy.

What was amplified from RNA transcripts were TCR beta CDR3 regions. Initially, a first-round RT-PCR of the TCR CDR3 employed the HTBI primer set. TCRdb re-analysed the multiplex PCR reads in MiXCR, keeping a single row per CDR3 protein. The table lists 300,000 to 400,000 distinct CDR3 sequences, about 14% of them singletons. Every diagnosis used clinical symptoms, serum thyroxine and TRAb, thyroid ultrasound and orbital computed tomography. The authors took PBMCs from 10 ml fresh peripheral blood. This TCR derives from a woman aged 25 to 45 with Graves' ophthalmopathy. Material: blood.

CDR3 sequence: CASSKQGPGELFF. The DNA of the CDR3 is TGTGCCAGCAGTAAACAGGGGCCCGGGGAGCTGTTTTTT. The chain uses TRBV6-1 and TRBJ2-2; 7 positions agree with TRBD1. Germline lookup yields CDR1 MNHNS and CDR2 SASEGT. The CDR3 runs 13 residues. V gave up 5 bases and J gave up 6 bases; unmatched junction bases: 3.